A single sample gave rise to the 27 T cell receptor beta chains below, sequenced in a study of T cell responses to AZD1222 COVID-19 vaccine. Using immunoSEQ multiplex PCR, the repertoire was profiled, and TCRdb retains in-frame clones only, with some absent. The sample holds approximately 190,000 clones, about 94% seen once. The sample in question was peripheral blood, obtained 28 days after the second AZD1222 dose. Every receptor here comes from an adult who received the AZD1222 COVID-19 vaccine.

This chain links TRBV12-3 or TRBV12-4 with TRBJ2-7, with TRBD1 matching 11 bases. The CDR3 has 13 residues. J was trimmed by 5 bases and V by 4 bases; bases with no gene match: 1. The CDR3 region has the DNA TGTGCCAGCAGTTGGGACAGGGGGGACGAGCAGTACTTC. Protein sequence: CASSWDRGDEQYF.

The chain uses TRBV15 and TRBJ1-5, with 9 bases matching TRBD1. The CDR3 length is 18 residues. The germline V gene has CDR1 LNHNV and CDR2 YYDKDF (reference sequence). V gave up 3 bases and J gave up 2 bases; unmatched junction bases: 11. The CDR3 spells CATSRSGQGGSRNQPQHF. In nucleotides, the CDR3 is TGTGCCACCAGCAGGTCGGGACAGGGAGGGAGCCGCAATCAGCCCCAGCATTTT.

The rearrangement uses TRBV6-5 and TRBJ2-1, with D perhaps matching TRBD1 or TRBD2 (6 bases each). Germline CDR1 reads MNHEY; CDR2 reads SVGAGI. This CDR3 comprises 15 residues. Trimming pared 4 bases from V and 3 bases from J, leaving 13 bases between. The CDR3, as DNA: TGTGCCAGCAGTTCACCCAGGGGAGGCTACAATGAGCAGTTCTTC. It codes for CASSSPRGGYNEQFF.

The V call is TRBV3-1 (or the pseudogene TRBV3-2), the J call TRBJ1-5, with a tentative D call TRBD1 (5 bases). CDR1 is LGHDT, CDR2 YNNKEL, per germline (reference sequence). V lost 0 bases, J lost 7 bases, and 13 bases lay in between. The CDR3 totals 15 residues. The CDR3 is CASSQDPGGVQPQHF. CDR3 nucleotides: TGTGCCAGCAGCCAAGATCCGGGGGGGGTACAGCCCCAGCATTTT.

V gene TRBV5-1 combines with J gene TRBJ1-1; D is unresolved. This CDR3 comprises 14 residues. The germline CDR1 and CDR2 sequences are SGHRS and YFSETQ. V lost 2 bases to trimming and J lost 7 bases, with 15 bases between them. In DNA form, the CDR3 reads TGCGCCAGCAGCTTTAAGGGTCCTGATGGTGAAGCTTTCTTT. Its protein is CASSFKGPDGEAFF.

The rearrangement joins TRBV7-3 to TRBJ1-6, with TRBD1 as a possible D gene (6 bases). V lost 6 bases and J lost 5, with 17 bases in between. This CDR3 has 16 residues. The germline CDR1 and CDR2 sequences are SGHTA and FQGTGA. The CDR3 DNA sequence: TGTGCCAGCAGTCTCCAGTCCCGGGGGCATAATTCACCCCTCCACTTT. Its translation: CASSLQSRGHNSPLHF. The entire variable domain, with the rest obtained from reference TRBV7-3 and TRBJ1-6, is as follows: GAGVSQTPSNKVTEKGKYVELRCDPISGHTALYWYRQSLGQGPEFLIYFQGTGAADDSGLPNDRFFAVRPEGSVSTLKIQRTERGDSAVYLCASSLQSRGHNSPLHFGNGTRLTVT.

The gene calls are TRBV11-2 and TRBJ1-1; unclear D gene. Germline CDR1 is SGHAT and CDR2 is FQNNGV. V was trimmed by 5 bases and J by 1 base, leaving 14 bases between them. CDR3 size: 15 residues. CDR3 coding DNA: TGTGCCAGCAGCCCGACGATAACAGAGAACACTGAAGCTTTCTTT. The encoded protein is CASSPTITENTEAFF.

The chain links TRBV29-1 to TRBJ2-5; D is possibly TRBD1 or TRBD2 (5 bases each). Germline CDR1 SQVTM, CDR2 ANQGSEA. The germline V and J ends were trimmed by 7 bases and 4 bases, with 22 bases remaining between them. The length of the CDR3 is 15 residues. This chain's CDR3 is CSATKGQGAGETQYF. CDR3 sequence (DNA): TGCAGCGCCACAAAGGGGCAGGGCGCGGGAGAGACCCAGTACTTC.

The V and J genes are TRBV7-6 and TRBJ2-3; 7 bases align to TRBD1. CDR1 SGHVS and CDR2 FNYEAQ come from the germline V gene. The CDR3 contains 16 residues. V trimming: 4 bases; J trimming: 0 bases; junction bases outside the gene matches: 7. CDR3 protein: CASSSDPTGSTDTQYF. The CDR3 coding sequence is TGTGCCAGCAGCTCAGACCCGACAGGGAGCACAGATACGCAGTATTTT.

This clone was seen only once. This chain uses TRBV19 with TRBJ1-3, with 7 bases matching TRBD1. Germline V gene sequence: CDR1 LNHDA, CDR2 SQIVND (reference sequence). V lost 7 bases to trimming and J lost 8 bases; unmatched junction nucleotides: 11. CDR3 length: 14 residues. The DNA of the CDR3 is TGTGCCAGTAAGGCGGGCAGGGGGAGAGACACCATATATTTT. Its translation: CASKAGRGRDTIYF.

This chain links TRBV5-4 with TRBJ1-3; D possibly corresponds to TRBD1 (6 bases). Germline lookup yields CDR1 SGHNT and CDR2 YYREEE (reference sequence). V lost 4 bases and J 0 bases, leaving 14 bases between the germline ends. The CDR3 loop spans 16 amino acids. CDR3 sequence: CASSGGGTNSGNTIYF. CDR3 DNA: TGTGCCAGCAGCGGAGGGGGGACTAACTCTGGAAACACCATATATTTT.

The chain links TRBV7-9 to TRBJ1-6, with D uncertain. The CDR3 loop spans 13 amino acids. The germline gives CDR1 SEHNR, CDR2 FQNEAQ (reference sequence). Trimming took 1 base from V and 7 from J, leaving 5 bases between them. In nucleotides, the CDR3 is TGTGCCAGCAGCTTAGAAGTGAATTCACCCCTCCACTTT. This translates into CASSLEVNSPLHF.

The chain employs TRBV2 and TRBJ1-1; D is possibly TRBD1 (5 bases). V lost 7 bases and J lost 1, with 10 bases in between. In germline, CDR1 is SNHLY, CDR2 FYNNEI. This CDR3 has 13 amino acids. CDR3 amino acids: CASKRDGNTEAFF. The CDR3 region has the DNA TGTGCCAGCAAGCGGGACGGGAACACTGAAGCTTTCTTT.

The chain has TRBV11-1 and TRBJ1-1, with D possibly TRBD1 on 5 matching bases. From germline, CDR1 is SGHAT and CDR2 FQDESV (reference sequence). With 5 bases removed from V and 11 bases from J, the gap between germline ends came to 15 bases. This CDR3 is built from 12 residues. The CDR3 bases are TGTGCCAGCAGCATACCCGGGGGTCAGGCTTTCTTT. Encoded protein: CASSIPGGQAFF.

This clone appeared once. The V call is TRBV5-1, the J call TRBJ1-1; maybe TRBD1 (5 bases). The V and J ends lost 0 bases and 4 bases respectively, with 13 bases between them. This CDR3 comprises 15 residues. Germline V CDR1 and CDR2: SGHRS, YFSETQ. DNA for the CDR3: TGCGCCAGCAGCTTGGTTGGGGACCTCGGCACTGAAGCTTTCTTT. It yields the protein CASSLVGDLGTEAFF.

The chain links TRBV28 to TRBJ1-2, with 8 positions matching TRBD1. Germline CDR1 MDHEN, CDR2 SYDVKM. CDR3 length: 15 residues. The V and J ends lost 3 bases and 2 bases, in that order; junction bases with no gene match: 5. CDR3 sequence reads: CASSFAGTGNYGYTF. The CDR3 nucleotides are TGTGCCAGCAGTTTCGCCGGGACAGGAAACTATGGCTACACCTTC.

The chain combines TRBV10-2 with TRBJ1-4, with D unresolved. The CDR3 extends over 11 amino acids. V gave up 3 bases and J gave up 11 bases, with 7 bases separating them. CDR1 and CDR2 (germline): WSHSY, SAAADI. The chain's CDR3 is CASSDDRKLFF. CDR3 DNA: TGCGCCAGCAGTGATGATAGGAAACTGTTTTTT.

The chain has TRBV7-9 and TRBJ1-6, with a possible D match to TRBD1 (6 bases). Trimming took off 4 bases at V and 10 bases at J, with 17 bases between the two ends. The CDR3 has 15 residues. CDR1 SEHNR and CDR2 FQNEAQ come from the germline V gene (reference sequence). CDR3 sequence: CASSYADRIRSPLHF. The CDR3 DNA sequence: TGTGCCAGCAGCTACGCGGACAGAATAAGATCACCCCTCCACTTT.

The rearrangement joins TRBV19 to TRBJ1-1; TRBD1 might be the D (5 bases). Trimming pared 1 base from V and 1 base from J, leaving 7 bases between. This CDR3 is 14 amino acids long. Per germline, CDR1 LNHDA and CDR2 SQIVND (reference sequence). The CDR3 DNA reads as TGTGCCAGTAGTATAGGACAGAAGAACACTGAAGCTTTCTTT. Translating gives CASSIGQKNTEAFF.

The chain is built from TRBV27 and TRBJ2-7, with D tentatively TRBD1 or TRBD2 (5 bases each). Looked up from germline, CDR1 is MNHEY and CDR2 is SMNVEV (reference sequence). The CDR3 length is 14 residues. The V gene lost 9 bases and the J gene lost 6 bases, with 21 bases spanning the gap. The CDR3 nucleotides read TGTGCCAGTTGGGGGATAGGGTCCTCGTCCGAGCAGTACTTC. This gives the protein CASWGIGSSSEQYF.

The V call is TRBV18, the J call TRBJ1-1; D might be TRBD1 (5 bases). Trimming removed 7 bases at V and 8 bases at J, with 17 bases between. The germline CDR1 and CDR2 sequences are KGHSH and LQKENI. The CDR3 is 13 amino acids. Written as DNA, the CDR3 is TGTGCCAGCTGGGGGGACCCACCAGGGGAAGCTTTCTTT. Its translation: CASWGDPPGEAFF. The variable domain in full, completed from reference TRBV18 and TRBJ1-1, reads NAGVMQNPRHLVRRRGQEARLRCSPMKGHSHVYWYRQLPEEGLKFMVYLQKENIIDESGMPKERFSAEFPKEGPSILRIQQVVRGDSAAYFCASWGDPPGEAFFGQGTRLTVV.

The chain combines TRBV4-1 with TRBJ1-6; D unclear. Trimming left V 0 bases short and J 10 bases short, with 13 bases between. Germline V gives CDR1 MGHRA, CDR2 YSYEKL. The CDR3 sequence is 15 residues long. CDR3: CASSQDFGVGSPLHF. CDR3 nucleotide sequence: TGCGCCAGCAGCCAAGATTTCGGGGTGGGCTCACCCCTCCACTTT.

This clone appeared a few times. V is TRBV5-1 and J is TRBJ1-5, with 7 bases that match TRBD1. Per germline, CDR1 SGHRS and CDR2 YFSETQ. CDR3 length: 14 residues. Germline trimming cut 4 bases from V and 5 bases from J; bases unmatched to any gene: 6. The CDR3 spells CASSPGGLDQPQHF. DNA for the CDR3: TGCGCCAGCAGCCCAGGGGGATTAGATCAGCCCCAGCATTTT.

The chain recombines TRBV9 with TRBJ2-7, with 8 bases fitting TRBD1. The junction had 4 bases not matched to a gene; V was cut back by 0 bases and J by 5 bases. In germline, CDR1 is SGDLS, CDR2 YYNGEE. The CDR3 loop spans 14 amino acids. The CDR3 loop is CASSVVGQGDEQYF. The DNA of the CDR3 is TGTGCCAGCAGCGTAGTTGGACAGGGCGACGAGCAGTACTTC.

This clone was seen just once. V gene TRBV19 combines with J gene TRBJ2-1, with 9 bases fitting TRBD1. CDR3 length: 16 residues. CDR1 is LNHDA, CDR2 SQIVND, per germline (reference sequence). V shed 1 base and J 1 base; nucleotides not matched to a gene: 2. The CDR3 sequence is CASSIVGTGSYNEQFF. The CDR3 DNA is TGTGCCAGTAGTATAGTAGGGACAGGGTCCTACAATGAGCAGTTCTTC.

CDR3 DNA: TGTGCTAGTTCCTGGACAAGTACCGGAGATACGCAGTATTTT. Protein sequence: CASSWTSTGDTQYF. This sequence joins TRBV12-5 and TRBJ2-3; D may be TRBD1 (5 bases). V lost 8 bases and J lost 5, with 17 bases in between. The CDR3 has 14 residues. In germline, CDR1 is LGHNT, CDR2 FRNRAP.

The V call is TRBV5-5, the J call TRBJ1-5; D unresolved. CDR3 size: 16 residues. Deletions cut 0 bases from V and 0 bases from J, with 10 bases between. The germline V gene encodes CDR1 SGHKS and CDR2 YYEKEE (reference sequence). The CDR3 DNA reads TGTGCCAGCAGCTTGGACAGCTCGTATAGCAATCAGCCCCAGCATTTT. Translation gives CASSLDSSYSNQPQHF.